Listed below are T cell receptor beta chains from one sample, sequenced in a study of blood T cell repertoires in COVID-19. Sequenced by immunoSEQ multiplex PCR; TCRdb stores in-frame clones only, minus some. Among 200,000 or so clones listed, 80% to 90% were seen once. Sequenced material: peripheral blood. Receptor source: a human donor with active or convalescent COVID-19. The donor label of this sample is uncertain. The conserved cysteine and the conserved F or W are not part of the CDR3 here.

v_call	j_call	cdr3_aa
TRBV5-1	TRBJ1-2	ASSLQGEDGYT
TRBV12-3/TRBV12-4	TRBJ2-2	ASRPGVSGELF
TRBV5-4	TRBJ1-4	ASSHQGIHEKLF
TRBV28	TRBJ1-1	ASSPLTGGTVTEAF
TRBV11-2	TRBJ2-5	ASSPGWQETQY
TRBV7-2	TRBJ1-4	ASSPRQGAATNEKLF
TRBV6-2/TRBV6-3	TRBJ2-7	ASSSTGVHEQY
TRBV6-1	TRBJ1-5	ASSERQGRFQPQH
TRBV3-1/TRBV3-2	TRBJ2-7	ASSQGGNTYEQY
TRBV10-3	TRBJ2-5	AISEMGSRDRVQETQY
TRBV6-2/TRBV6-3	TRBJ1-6	ASSYGARNSPLH
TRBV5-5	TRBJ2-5	ASSSGLAEEY
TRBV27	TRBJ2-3	ASSLGTGITDTQY
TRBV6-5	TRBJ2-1	ASSYEGGPNEQF
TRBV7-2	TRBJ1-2	ASSPGTGDYGYT